This T cell receptor beta chain emerged from a study of human T cells and chemical hapten exposure. Study results and limitations: Given that the donors had alopecia, their immune response may differ from that seen in healthy people. TCRs whose frequency exceeded 1 in 1000 remained the same following DPC sensitization.

Via MiXCR, TCRdb re-called the RACE reads, giving one row per CDR3 protein. This table has 97,000 or so distinct CDR3 sequences, 25% to 30% appearing once. Documented time point: patch test 3, about 24 weeks after DPC sensitization. Treatment reported: therapeutic diphenylcyclopropenone sensitization with weekly scalp DPC. The donor pool consisted of alopecia patients aged 18 to 70 years, considered suitable for DPC. Many counts were recorded for this clonotype. Its matching antigen is unknown. The receptor comes from a man in his forties with alopecia areata. Some clones in this sample may be carry-over from other donors' samples. Material: whole blood, obtained in connection with sensitization to the hapten diphenylcyclopropenone (DPC).

The CDR3 reads CSARDLGGGEFTSTDTQYF. DNA for the CDR3: TGCAGTGCTAGAGATCTGGGCGGGGGGGAGTTCACTAGCACAGATACGCAGTATTTT. V usage is TRBV20-1 and J usage is TRBJ2-3, with 9 bases identical to TRBD2. This CDR3 has 19 residues. With 0 bases clipped from V and 0 bases from J, the junction kept 13 bases outside the gene matches. Per the germline V gene, CDR1 is DFQATT and CDR2 is SNEGSKA (reference sequence).